A selection of T cell receptor beta chains follows, all from one sample in a study of post-analysis software for immune sequencing data. TCRdb re-analysed the PCR reads in MiXCR, keeping a single row per CDR3 protein. The table has hundreds of thousands of distinct CDR3 sequences, roughly 29% seen once. The material sequenced was blood. Receptors originate from a girl aged 10 to 17 with multiple sclerosis. Both conserved end residues are part of each CDR3. The D gene is left open where the match is weak. For some rows the clone size is stated as once, few or many, or as a class when expanded; others skip it.

v_gene: TRBV5-1; len: 17; j_gene: TRBJ2-1; abundance: -; d_gene: TRBD2; CDR3aa: CASQLPDSGSGSEEQFF; CDR3nt: TGCGCCAGCCAGCTCCCCGATAGCGGGAGCGGGTCGGAGGAGCAGTTCTTC
v_gene: TRBV12-3/TRBV12-4; len: 13; j_gene: TRBJ2-7; abundance: -; d_gene: -; CDR3aa: CASSFYRRYGQYF; CDR3nt: TGTGCCAGCAGTTTCTACAGGCGCTACGGGCAGTACTTC
v_gene: TRBV10-3; len: 15; j_gene: TRBJ2-1; abundance: many; d_gene: TRBD1; CDR3aa: CAITGQVGSYNEQFF; CDR3nt: TGTGCCATCACCGGACAGGTGGGCTCCTACAATGAGCAGTTCTTC
v_gene: TRBV5-1; len: 16; j_gene: TRBJ2-7; abundance: -; d_gene: TRBD1; CDR3aa: CASKLIPGDSAYEQYF; CDR3nt: TGCGCCAGCAAACTTATCCCAGGGGACAGCGCCTACGAGCAGTACTTC
v_gene: TRBV5-1; len: 16; j_gene: TRBJ2-2; abundance: -; d_gene: -; CDR3aa: CASSLAIGFDTGELFF; CDR3nt: TGCGCCAGCAGCTTGGCCATTGGGTTCGACACCGGGGAGCTGTTTTTT
v_gene: TRBV20-1; len: 10; j_gene: TRBJ2-7; abundance: few; d_gene: TRBD2; CDR3aa: CSAGDYEQYF; CDR3nt: TGCAGCGCGGGGGACTACGAGCAGTACTTC
v_gene: TRBV6-4; len: 19; j_gene: TRBJ2-6; abundance: -; d_gene: -; CDR3aa: CASSFNPAGGFSGANVLTF; CDR3nt: TGTGCCAGCAGTTTTAATCCGGCAGGAGGTTTCTCTGGGGCCAACGTCCTGACTTTC
v_gene: TRBV4-1; len: 16; j_gene: TRBJ2-7; abundance: few; d_gene: TRBD1; CDR3aa: CASSQIPGQGLYEQYF; CDR3nt: TGCGCCAGCAGCCAAATACCGGGACAGGGGCTCTACGAGCAGTACTTC
v_gene: TRBV20-1; len: 14; j_gene: TRBJ1-4; abundance: few; d_gene: -; CDR3aa: CSANKGPSTEKLFF; CDR3nt: TGCAGTGCAAACAAGGGGCCTTCGACCGAAAAACTGTTTTTT
v_gene: TRBV6-5; len: 13; j_gene: TRBJ1-2; abundance: -; d_gene: -; CDR3aa: CASRNRELYGYTF; CDR3nt: TGTGCCAGCAGAAACAGGGAACTCTATGGCTACACCTTC
v_gene: TRBV6-1; len: 9; j_gene: TRBJ2-7; abundance: few; d_gene: -; CDR3aa: CARSYEQYF; CDR3nt: TGTGCCAGGTCCTACGAGCAGTACTTC
v_gene: TRBV6-5; len: 15; j_gene: TRBJ2-1; abundance: -; d_gene: -; CDR3aa: CASSYSQGGDDEQFF; CDR3nt: TGTGCCAGCAGTTACTCGCAAGGAGGGGACGATGAGCAGTTCTTC
v_gene: TRBV12-3/TRBV12-4; len: 14; j_gene: TRBJ2-3; abundance: -; d_gene: -; CDR3aa: CASTPPGITDTQYF; CDR3nt: TGTGCCAGCACCCCGCCGGGCATCACAGATACGCAGTATTTT
v_gene: TRBV4-3; len: 16; j_gene: TRBJ1-2; abundance: -; d_gene: TRBD1; CDR3aa: CASSQSLTGGFDGYTF; CDR3nt: TGCGCCAGCAGCCAATCTCTGACAGGGGGCTTCGATGGCTACACCTTC
v_gene: TRBV20-1; len: 15; j_gene: TRBJ2-1; abundance: few; d_gene: TRBD2; CDR3aa: CSARVSSGIFHEQFF; CDR3nt: TGCAGTGCTAGAGTATCTAGCGGGATTTTCCATGAGCAGTTCTTC
v_gene: TRBV7-2; len: 11; j_gene: TRBJ2-1; abundance: few; d_gene: -; CDR3aa: CASSSQGEQFF; CDR3nt: TGTGCCAGCAGCTCGCAGGGTGAGCAGTTCTTC
v_gene: TRBV29-1; len: 13; j_gene: TRBJ1-1; abundance: -; d_gene: TRBD1; CDR3aa: CSVNPGTGGEAFF; CDR3nt: TGCAGCGTTAATCCCGGGACAGGGGGCGAAGCTTTCTTT
v_gene: TRBV10-3; len: 12; j_gene: TRBJ2-7; abundance: few; d_gene: -; CDR3aa: CAISGQNYEQYF; CDR3nt: TGTGCCATCAGTGGACAGAACTACGAGCAGTACTTC
v_gene: TRBV28; len: 14; j_gene: TRBJ1-5; abundance: few; d_gene: -; CDR3aa: CASSFQGNNQPQHF; CDR3nt: TGTGCCAGCAGTTTCCAGGGGAACAATCAGCCCCAGCATTTT
v_gene: TRBV28; len: 14; j_gene: TRBJ2-7; abundance: -; d_gene: -; CDR3aa: CASSKGTARGEQYF; CDR3nt: TGTGCCAGCAGTAAAGGGACGGCCAGGGGCGAGCAGTACTTC
v_gene: TRBV20-1; len: 11; j_gene: TRBJ2-3; abundance: few; d_gene: -; CDR3aa: CSARFPRTQYF; CDR3nt: TGCAGTGCTAGGTTCCCCCGGACGCAGTATTTT
v_gene: TRBV7-8; len: 15; j_gene: TRBJ1-5; abundance: -; d_gene: -; CDR3aa: CASSLSTPGEQPQHF; CDR3nt: TGTGCCAGCAGCCTCTCCACCCCGGGTGAGCAGCCCCAGCATTTT
v_gene: TRBV4-3; len: 15; j_gene: TRBJ2-5; abundance: -; d_gene: -; CDR3aa: CASSREGGEVETQYF; CDR3nt: TGCGCCAGCAGCCGAGAGGGGGGGGAGGTCGAGACCCAGTACTTC
v_gene: TRBV4-1; len: 16; j_gene: TRBJ1-2; abundance: -; d_gene: -; CDR3aa: CASSQAQGGNLYGYTF; CDR3nt: TGCGCCAGCAGCCAGGCCCAAGGGGGGAACTTATATGGCTACACCTTC
v_gene: TRBV6-6; len: 16; j_gene: TRBJ2-1; abundance: -; d_gene: TRBD1; CDR3aa: CASTPRGTGGYNEQFF; CDR3nt: TGTGCCAGCACGCCCCGGGGCACAGGGGGGTACAATGAGCAGTTCTTC
v_gene: TRBV20-1; len: 15; j_gene: TRBJ2-5; abundance: few; d_gene: TRBD1; CDR3aa: CSARRGQGRGETQYF; CDR3nt: TGCAGTGCTAGACGAGGACAGGGTCGGGGGGAGACCCAGTACTTC
v_gene: TRBV28; len: 12; j_gene: TRBJ2-7; abundance: many; d_gene: -; CDR3aa: CASSVSSYEQYF; CDR3nt: TGTGCCAGCAGTGTCAGCTCCTACGAGCAGTACTTC
v_gene: TRBV20-1; len: 14; j_gene: TRBJ1-4; abundance: few; d_gene: -; CDR3aa: CSASDGAADEKLFF; CDR3nt: TGCAGTGCTAGCGACGGGGCCGCTGATGAAAAACTGTTTTTT
v_gene: TRBV5-1; len: 14; j_gene: TRBJ2-7; abundance: few; d_gene: TRBD1; CDR3aa: CASSLRQGLGEQYF; CDR3nt: TGCGCCAGCAGCTTACGACAGGGCTTGGGGGAGCAGTACTTC
v_gene: TRBV2; len: 16; j_gene: TRBJ1-2; abundance: once; d_gene: -; CDR3aa: CASSGNRVHLNYGYTF; CDR3nt: TGTGCCAGCAGTGGGAACAGGGTACACCTTAACTATGGCTACACCTTC
v_gene: TRBV5-1; len: 16; j_gene: TRBJ2-1; abundance: -; d_gene: TRBD1; CDR3aa: CASSRTTGGSYNEQFF; CDR3nt: TGCGCCAGCAGCCGAACGACAGGGGGCTCCTACAATGAGCAGTTCTTC
v_gene: TRBV4-3; len: 18; j_gene: TRBJ2-5; abundance: -; d_gene: TRBD2; CDR3aa: CASSQDSPGLAFDNEQYF; CDR3nt: TGCGCCAGCAGCCAAGATTCCCCGGGACTAGCTTTCGACAATGAGCAGTACTTC
v_gene: TRBV5-6; len: 13; j_gene: TRBJ2-7; abundance: few; d_gene: -; CDR3aa: CASSLGRNYEQYF; CDR3nt: TGTGCCAGCAGCTTGGGACGGAATTACGAGCAGTACTTC
v_gene: TRBV6-5; len: 14; j_gene: TRBJ2-7; abundance: once; d_gene: TRBD2; CDR3aa: CASSRGVEWDEQYF; CDR3nt: TGTGCCAGCTCGCGGGGGGTAGAATGGGATGAGCAGTACTTC
v_gene: TRBV2; len: 14; j_gene: TRBJ1-2; abundance: -; d_gene: TRBD1; CDR3aa: CASSVRDSDYGYTF; CDR3nt: TGTGCCAGCAGTGTTCGGGACAGCGACTATGGCTACACCTTC
v_gene: TRBV20-1; len: 9; j_gene: TRBJ1-1; abundance: few; d_gene: -; CDR3aa: CSVGRGAFF; CDR3nt: TGCAGTGTGGGGCGCGGAGCTTTCTTT
v_gene: TRBV7-8; len: 17; j_gene: TRBJ1-2; abundance: -; d_gene: TRBD1; CDR3aa: CASSFRTGAARAYGYTF; CDR3nt: TGTGCCAGCAGCTTTAGGACAGGGGCGGCGCGGGCCTATGGCTACACCTTC